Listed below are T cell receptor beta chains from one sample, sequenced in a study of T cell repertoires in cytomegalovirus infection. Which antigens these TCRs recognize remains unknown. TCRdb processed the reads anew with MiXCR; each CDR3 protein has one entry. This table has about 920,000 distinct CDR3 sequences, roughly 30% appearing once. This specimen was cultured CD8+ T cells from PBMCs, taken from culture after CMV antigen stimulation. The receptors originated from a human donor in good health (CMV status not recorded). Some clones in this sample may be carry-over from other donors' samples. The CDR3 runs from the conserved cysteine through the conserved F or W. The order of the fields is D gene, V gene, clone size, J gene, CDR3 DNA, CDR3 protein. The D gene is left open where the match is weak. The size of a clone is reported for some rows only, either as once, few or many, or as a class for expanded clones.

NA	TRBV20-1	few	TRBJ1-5	TGCAGTGCTAACCCGACAGGAGCCAGCAATCAGCCCCAGCATTTT	CSANPTGASNQPQHF
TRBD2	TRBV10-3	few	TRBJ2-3	TGTGCCATCAGTGTTTCACTAGCGGGGGGGCTGAAAGATACGCAGTATTTT	CAISVSLAGGLKDTQYF
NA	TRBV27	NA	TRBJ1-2	TGTGCCAGCAGTTTATTAGGGGGAGGAGGCTACACCTTC	CASSLLGGGGYTF
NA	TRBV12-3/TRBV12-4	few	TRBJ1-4	TGTGCCAGCAGTTTGGACAAGCGAGGGTATGGAAAACTGTTTTTT	CASSLDKRGYGKLFF
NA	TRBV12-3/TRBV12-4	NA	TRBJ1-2	TGTGCCAGCAGTTTAGCGCGTTCTAACTATGGCTACACCTTC	CASSLARSNYGYTF
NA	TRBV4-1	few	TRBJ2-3	TGCGCCAGCAGCCAGCCGGACCGTGGGGCGCAGTATTTT	CASSQPDRGAQYF
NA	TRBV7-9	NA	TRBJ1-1	TGTGCCAGCAGCTTGGCAGGGTTTGACACTGAAGCTTTCTTT	CASSLAGFDTEAFF
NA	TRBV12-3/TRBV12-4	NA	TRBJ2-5	TGTGCCAGCAGTTTAAGCAGGGGTGTGGAGACCCAGTACTTC	CASSLSRGVETQYF
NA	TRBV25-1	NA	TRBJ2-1	TGTGCCAGCAGTGAACACCGGGAGAAGCAGTTCTTC	CASSEHREKQFF
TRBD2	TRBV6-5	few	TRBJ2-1	TGTGCCAGCAGTTCTGGACTAGCACGGGATGAGCAGTTCTTC	CASSSGLARDEQFF